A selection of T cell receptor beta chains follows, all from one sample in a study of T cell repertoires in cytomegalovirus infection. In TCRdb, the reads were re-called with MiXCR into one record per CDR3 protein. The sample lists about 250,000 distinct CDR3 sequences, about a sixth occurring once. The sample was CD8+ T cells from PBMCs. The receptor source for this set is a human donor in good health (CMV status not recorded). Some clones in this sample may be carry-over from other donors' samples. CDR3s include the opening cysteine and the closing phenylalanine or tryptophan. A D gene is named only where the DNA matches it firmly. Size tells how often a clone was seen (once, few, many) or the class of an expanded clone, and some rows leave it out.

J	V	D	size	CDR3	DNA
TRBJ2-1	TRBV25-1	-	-	CASSEFVGKDKNEQFF	TGTGCCAGCAGTGAATTTGTAGGGAAGGACAAAAATGAGCAGTTCTTC
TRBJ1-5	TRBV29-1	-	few	CSRGSVFSNQPQHF	TGCAGCCGAGGCAGCGTATTTAGCAATCAGCCCCAGCATTTT
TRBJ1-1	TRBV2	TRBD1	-	CASSDPGQRRIGDTEAFF	TGTGCCAGCAGTGATCCGGGACAGCGGAGAATTGGGGACACTGAAGCTTTCTTT
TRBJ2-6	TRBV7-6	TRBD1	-	CASSPGQESSGANVLTF	TGTGCCAGCAGCCCCGGACAGGAGAGCTCTGGGGCCAACGTCCTGACTTTC
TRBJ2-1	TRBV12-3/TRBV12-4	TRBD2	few	CASSYSGLSSYNEQFF	TGTGCCAGCAGCTATAGCGGGTTGAGCTCCTACAATGAGCAGTTCTTC
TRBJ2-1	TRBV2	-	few	CASSEGRLGTGNEQFF	TGTGCCAGCAGTGAAGGAAGACTAGGAACGGGGAATGAGCAGTTCTTC
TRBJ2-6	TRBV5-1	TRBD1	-	CASSHHDRGYGANVLTF	TGCGCCAGCAGCCACCATGACAGGGGCTACGGGGCCAACGTCCTGACTTTC
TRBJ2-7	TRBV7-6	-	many	CASTPEEGGYEQYF	TGTGCCAGCACCCCCGAGGAGGGAGGATACGAGCAGTACTTC
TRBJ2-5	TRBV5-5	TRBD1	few	CASSYSGTDAKVTQYF	TGTGCCAGCAGCTATTCAGGGACAGACGCCAAAGTAACCCAGTACTTC
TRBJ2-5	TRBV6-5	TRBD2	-	CASSYPSGSGGAGETQYF	TGTGCCAGCAGTTACCCCTCGGGGAGCGGGGGGGCAGGGGAGACCCAGTACTTC
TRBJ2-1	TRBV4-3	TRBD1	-	CASSQEETGSEQFF	TGCGCCAGCAGCCAAGAAGAGACAGGGAGTGAGCAGTTCTTC
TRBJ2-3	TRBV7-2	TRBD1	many	CASSRIGGQDTQYF	TGTGCCAGCAGCCGGATTGGGGGACAGGATACGCAGTATTTT
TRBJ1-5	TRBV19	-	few	CASSIWRASNQPQHF	TGTGCCAGTAGTATTTGGAGAGCTAGCAATCAGCCCCAGCATTTT
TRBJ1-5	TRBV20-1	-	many	CSAAWGRGQPQHF	TGCAGTGCTGCCTGGGGAAGGGGTCAGCCCCAGCATTTT
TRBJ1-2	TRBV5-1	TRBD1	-	CASSPEGTGDYGYTF	TGCGCCAGCAGCCCGGAAGGGACAGGGGACTATGGCTACACCTTC
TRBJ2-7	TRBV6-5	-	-	CASSFAAGDYEQYF	TGTGCCAGCAGTTTTGCGGCAGGTGACTACGAGCAGTACTTC
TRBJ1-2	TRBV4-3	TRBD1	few	CASSQGTGWSYGYTF	TGCGCCAGCAGCCAAGGGACAGGATGGAGCTATGGCTACACCTTC
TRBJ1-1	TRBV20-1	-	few	CSAEGSYTEAFF	TGCAGTGCCGAGGGCAGTTACACTGAAGCTTTCTTT
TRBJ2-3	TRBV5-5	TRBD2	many	CASRSTSGGADTQYF	TGTGCCAGCAGGTCTACTAGCGGGGGAGCAGATACGCAGTATTTT
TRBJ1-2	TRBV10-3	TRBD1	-	CAISEFGQGFNYGYTF	TGTGCCATCAGTGAGTTCGGACAGGGATTTAACTATGGCTACACCTTC
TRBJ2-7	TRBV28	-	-	CASTHSSTGDEQYF	TGTGCCAGCACCCACTCATCCACGGGTGACGAGCAGTACTTC
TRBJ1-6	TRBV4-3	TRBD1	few	CASSQHRDRATLHF	TGCGCCAGCAGCCAACACCGGGACAGGGCGACCCTCCACTTT
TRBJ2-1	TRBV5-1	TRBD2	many	CASSQPLAGAYNEQFF	TGCGCCAGCAGCCAACCTCTAGCGGGGGCCTACAATGAGCAGTTCTTC
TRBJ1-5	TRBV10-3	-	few	CATGEVRDVYQPQHF	TGTGCTACAGGTGAGGTCCGGGACGTCTATCAGCCCCAGCATTTT
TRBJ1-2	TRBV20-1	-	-	CSASRYDTPGYGYTF	TGCAGTGCTAGCCGATATGACACCCCAGGCTATGGCTACACCTTC
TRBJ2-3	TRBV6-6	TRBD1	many	CASSSRDREADTQYF	TGTGCCAGCAGTTCCCGGGACAGGGAAGCAGATACGCAGTATTTT
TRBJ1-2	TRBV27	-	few	CASSLSGPYGYTF	TGTGCCAGCAGTTTATCCGGACCCTATGGCTACACCTTC
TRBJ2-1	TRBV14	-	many	CASSQTDRTYYLNEQFF	TGTGCCAGCAGCCAGACAGACCGGACTTACTACCTAAATGAGCAGTTCTTC
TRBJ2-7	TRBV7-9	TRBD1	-	CASSPRQGAREQYF	TGTGCCAGCAGCCCGAGACAGGGGGCTCGAGAGCAGTACTTC
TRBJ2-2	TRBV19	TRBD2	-	CASVSGANTGELFF	TGTGCCAGCGTTAGCGGGGCAAACACCGGGGAGCTGTTTTTT
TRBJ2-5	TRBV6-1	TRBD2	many	CASTEEGGVQETQYF	TGTGCCAGCACGGAGGAGGGAGGGGTCCAAGAGACCCAGTACTTC
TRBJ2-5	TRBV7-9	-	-	CATLGAPSQETQYF	TGTGCCACCCTGGGGGCGCCCTCCCAAGAGACCCAGTACTTC
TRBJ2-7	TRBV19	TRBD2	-	CASTPRAGGTYEQYF	TGTGCCAGTACCCCCCGGGCGGGGGGAACGTACGAGCAGTACTTC
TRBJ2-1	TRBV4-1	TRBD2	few	CASSQSGSATSYNEQFF	TGCGCCAGCAGCCAAAGCGGGAGCGCTACCTCCTACAATGAGCAGTTCTTC
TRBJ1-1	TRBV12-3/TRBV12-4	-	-	CASSLGWTEAFF	TGTGCCAGCAGTTTAGGGTGGACTGAAGCTTTCTTT
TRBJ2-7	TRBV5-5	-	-	CASSLYGGSADEQYF	TGTGCCAGCAGCTTGTACGGGGGCTCGGCGGACGAGCAGTACTTC
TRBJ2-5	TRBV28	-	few	CASSLYVHIGYQETQYF	TGTGCCAGCAGTTTATACGTCCACATTGGATACCAAGAGACCCAGTACTTC
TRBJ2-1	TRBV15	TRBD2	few	CATSKTSGGADEQFF	TGTGCCACCAGCAAGACTAGCGGGGGGGCCGATGAGCAGTTCTTC
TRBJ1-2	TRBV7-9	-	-	CASSSPNDSPLLGYTF	TGTGCCAGCAGCTCACCTAATGACAGCCCCCTTCTGGGCTACACCTTC
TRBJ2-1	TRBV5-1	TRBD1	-	CASSLSGGSNEQFF	TGCGCCAGCAGCTTGTCAGGGGGCTCCAATGAGCAGTTCTTC
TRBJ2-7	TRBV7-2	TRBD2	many	CASSRTSGTVQYEQYF	TGTGCCAGCAGCAGGACTAGCGGGACTGTGCAGTACGAGCAGTACTTC
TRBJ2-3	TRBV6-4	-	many	CASSAAGMETDTQYF	TGTGCCAGCAGTGCGGCAGGGATGGAGACAGATACGCAGTATTTT
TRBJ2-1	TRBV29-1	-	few	CSVEGRQSSYNEQFF	TGCAGCGTTGAAGGGCGACAGAGCTCCTACAATGAGCAGTTCTTC
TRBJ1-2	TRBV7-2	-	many	CASSLGVDGYGYTF	TGTGCCAGCAGCTTAGGAGTGGATGGCTATGGCTACACCTTC
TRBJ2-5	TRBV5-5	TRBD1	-	CASSLGRGLDETQYF	TGTGCCAGCAGCTTGGGAAGGGGGCTCGATGAGACCCAGTACTTC
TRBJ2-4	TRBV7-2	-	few	CASRERHNIRSFHF	TGTGCCAGCAGAGAGAGACATAACATCCGTAGTTTTCACTTC
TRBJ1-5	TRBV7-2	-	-	CASSETGSGGNQPQHF	TGTGCCAGCAGCGAAACAGGGAGCGGAGGCAATCAGCCCCAGCATTTT
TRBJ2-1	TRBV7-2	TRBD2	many	CASSFTSGNYNEQFF	TGTGCCAGCAGCTTTACTAGCGGAAACTACAATGAGCAGTTCTTC
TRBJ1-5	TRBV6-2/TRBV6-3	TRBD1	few	CASSKGQAYSNQPQHF	TGTGCCAGCAGTAAAGGACAGGCGTATAGCAATCAGCCCCAGCATTTT
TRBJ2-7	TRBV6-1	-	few	CASSLGKNEQYF	TGTGCCAGCAGCCTGGGCAAGAACGAGCAGTACTTC
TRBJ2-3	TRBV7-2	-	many	CASSTGVRTYTQYF	TGTGCCAGCAGCACCGGGGTTCGAACCTATACGCAGTATTTT
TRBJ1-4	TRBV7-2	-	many	CASSNRPRDGCQKLFF	TGTGCCAGCAGCAATCGCCCCCGGGACGGCTGTCAAAAACTGTTTTTT
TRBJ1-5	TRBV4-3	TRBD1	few	CATRLLTGGKGGQPQHF	TGCGCCACCCGGTTACTAACAGGGGGCAAGGGAGGTCAGCCCCAGCATTTT